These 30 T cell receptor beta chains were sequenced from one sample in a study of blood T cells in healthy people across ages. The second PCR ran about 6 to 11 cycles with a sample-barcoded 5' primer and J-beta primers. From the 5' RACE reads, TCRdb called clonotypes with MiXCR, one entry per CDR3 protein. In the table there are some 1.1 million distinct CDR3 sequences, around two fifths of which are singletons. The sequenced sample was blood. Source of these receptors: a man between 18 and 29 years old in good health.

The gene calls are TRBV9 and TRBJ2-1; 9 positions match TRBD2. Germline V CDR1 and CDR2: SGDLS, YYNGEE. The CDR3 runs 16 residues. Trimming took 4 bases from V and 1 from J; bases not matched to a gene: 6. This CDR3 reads CASSKSGGPSYNEQFF. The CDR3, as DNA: TGTGCCAGCAGCAAAAGCGGGGGGCCATCCTACAATGAGCAGTTCTTC.

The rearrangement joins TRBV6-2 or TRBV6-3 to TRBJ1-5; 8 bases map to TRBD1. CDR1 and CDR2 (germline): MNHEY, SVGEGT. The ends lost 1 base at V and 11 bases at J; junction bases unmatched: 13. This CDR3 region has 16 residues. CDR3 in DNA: TGTGCCAGCAGTTACTTTTTGGGACAGGCCTTTCGGGCCCAGCATTTT. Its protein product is CASSYFLGQAFRAQHF.

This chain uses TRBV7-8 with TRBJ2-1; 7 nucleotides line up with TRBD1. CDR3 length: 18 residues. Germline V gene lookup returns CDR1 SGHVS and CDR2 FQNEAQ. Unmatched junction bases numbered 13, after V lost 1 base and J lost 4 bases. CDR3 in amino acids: CASSLEGVWGQSYNEQFF. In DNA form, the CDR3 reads TGTGCCAGCAGCTTAGAGGGAGTATGGGGACAGTCGTACAATGAGCAGTTCTTC.

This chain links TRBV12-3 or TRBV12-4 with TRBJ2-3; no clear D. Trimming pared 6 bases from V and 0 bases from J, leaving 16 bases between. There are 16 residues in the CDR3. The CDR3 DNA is TGTGCCAGCAGCCCCAGTTATGGCCCTAGCACAGATACGCAGTATTTT. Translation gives CASSPSYGPSTDTQYF.

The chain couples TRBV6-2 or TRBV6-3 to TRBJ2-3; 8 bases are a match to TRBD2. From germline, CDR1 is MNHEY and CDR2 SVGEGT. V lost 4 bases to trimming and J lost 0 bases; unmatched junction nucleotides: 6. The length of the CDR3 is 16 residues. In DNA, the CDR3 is TGTGCCAGCAGTTCTCCGGGACTAGGGAGCACAGATACGCAGTATTTT. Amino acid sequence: CASSSPGLGSTDTQYF.

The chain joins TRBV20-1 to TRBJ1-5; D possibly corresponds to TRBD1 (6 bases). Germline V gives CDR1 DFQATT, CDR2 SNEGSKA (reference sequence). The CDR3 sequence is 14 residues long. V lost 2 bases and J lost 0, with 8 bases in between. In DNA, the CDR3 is TGCAGTGCTAGACAGGGGCATAGCAATCAGCCCCAGCATTTT. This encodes CSARQGHSNQPQHF.

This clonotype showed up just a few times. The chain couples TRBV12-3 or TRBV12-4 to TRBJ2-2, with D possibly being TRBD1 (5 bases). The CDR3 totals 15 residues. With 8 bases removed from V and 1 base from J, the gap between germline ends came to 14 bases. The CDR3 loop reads CASCRADLNTGELFF. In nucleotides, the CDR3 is TGTGCCAGCTGCAGGGCCGATTTGAACACCGGGGAGCTGTTTTTT.

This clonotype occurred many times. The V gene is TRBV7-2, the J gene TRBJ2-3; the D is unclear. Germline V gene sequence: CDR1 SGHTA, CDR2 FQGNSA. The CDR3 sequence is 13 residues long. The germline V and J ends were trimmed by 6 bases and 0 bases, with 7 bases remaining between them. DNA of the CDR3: TGTGCCAGCAGTTTCCACAGCACAGATACGCAGTATTTT. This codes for CASSFHSTDTQYF.

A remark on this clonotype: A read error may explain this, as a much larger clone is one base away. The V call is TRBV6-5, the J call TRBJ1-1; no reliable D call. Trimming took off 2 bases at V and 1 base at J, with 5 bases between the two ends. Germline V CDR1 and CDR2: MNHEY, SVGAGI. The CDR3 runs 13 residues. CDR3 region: CASSYMGNTEAFF. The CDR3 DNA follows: TGTGCCAGCAGTTACATGGGGAACACTGAAGCTTTCTTT.

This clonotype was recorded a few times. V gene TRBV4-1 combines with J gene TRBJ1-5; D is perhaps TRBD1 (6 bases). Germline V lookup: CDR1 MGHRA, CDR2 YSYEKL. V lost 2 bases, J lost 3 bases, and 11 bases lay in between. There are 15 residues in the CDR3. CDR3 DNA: TGCGCCAGCAGCCAACTAGGGACAAACAATCAGCCCCAGCATTTT. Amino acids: CASSQLGTNNQPQHF.

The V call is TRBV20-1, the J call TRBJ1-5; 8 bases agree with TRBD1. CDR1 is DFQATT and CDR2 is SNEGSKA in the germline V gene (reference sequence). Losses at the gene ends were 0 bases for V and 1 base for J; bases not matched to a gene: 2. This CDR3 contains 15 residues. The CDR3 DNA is TGCAGTGCTAGAGATCAGGGGGCAAGCAATCAGCCCCAGCATTTT. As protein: CSARDQGASNQPQHF.

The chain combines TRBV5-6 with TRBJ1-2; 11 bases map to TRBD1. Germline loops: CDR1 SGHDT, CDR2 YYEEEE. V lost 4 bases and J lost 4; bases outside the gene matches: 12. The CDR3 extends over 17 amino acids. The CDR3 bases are TGTGCCAGCAGCGGGACAGGGGGTTCCTTCTACTTCTATGGCTACACCTTC. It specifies CASSGTGGSFYFYGYTF.

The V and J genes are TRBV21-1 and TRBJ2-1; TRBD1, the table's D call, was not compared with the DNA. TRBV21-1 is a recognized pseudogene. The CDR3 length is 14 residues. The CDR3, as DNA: TGTGCCAGCAGACAACGGGGCGTCTACAATGAGCAGTTCTTC. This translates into CASRQRGVYNEQFF.

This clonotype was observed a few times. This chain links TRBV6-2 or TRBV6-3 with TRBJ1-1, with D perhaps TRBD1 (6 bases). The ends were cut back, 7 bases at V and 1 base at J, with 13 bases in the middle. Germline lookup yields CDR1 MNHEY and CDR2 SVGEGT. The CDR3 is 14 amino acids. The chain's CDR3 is CASTRGLPNTEAFF. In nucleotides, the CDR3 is TGTGCCAGCACGAGGGGGTTGCCGAACACTGAAGCTTTCTTT.

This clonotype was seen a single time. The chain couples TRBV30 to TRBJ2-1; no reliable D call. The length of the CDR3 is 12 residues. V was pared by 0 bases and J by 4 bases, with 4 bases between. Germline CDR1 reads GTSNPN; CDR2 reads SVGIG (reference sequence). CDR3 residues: CAWSVHYNEQFF. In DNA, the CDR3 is TGTGCCTGGAGTGTACATTACAATGAGCAGTTCTTC.

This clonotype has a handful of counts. Here the CDR3 reads CASSRGQFNNEQFF. Written as DNA, the CDR3 is TGTGCCAGCAGTAGGGGCCAGTTTAACAATGAGCAGTTCTTC. This chain uses TRBV6-5 with TRBJ2-1; TRBD1 might be the D (5 bases). The V gene lost 5 bases and the J gene lost 5 bases, with 13 bases spanning the gap. Germline assignment: CDR1 MNHEY and CDR2 SVGAGI. The CDR3 covers 14 residues.

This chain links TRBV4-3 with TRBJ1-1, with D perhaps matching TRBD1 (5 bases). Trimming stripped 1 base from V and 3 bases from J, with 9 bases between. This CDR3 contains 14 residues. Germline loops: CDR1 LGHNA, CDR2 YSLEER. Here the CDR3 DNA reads TGCGCCAGCAGCCAAGGGGGCAGTTACACTGAAGCTTTCTTT. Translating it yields CASSQGGSYTEAFF.

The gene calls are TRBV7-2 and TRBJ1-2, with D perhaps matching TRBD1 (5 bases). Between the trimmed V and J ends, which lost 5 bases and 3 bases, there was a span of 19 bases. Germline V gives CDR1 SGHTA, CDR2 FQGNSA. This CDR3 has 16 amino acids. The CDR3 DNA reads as TGTGCCAGCAGCGCACCAGGTGCGAGGGGCTACTATGGCTACACCTTC. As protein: CASSAPGARGYYGYTF.

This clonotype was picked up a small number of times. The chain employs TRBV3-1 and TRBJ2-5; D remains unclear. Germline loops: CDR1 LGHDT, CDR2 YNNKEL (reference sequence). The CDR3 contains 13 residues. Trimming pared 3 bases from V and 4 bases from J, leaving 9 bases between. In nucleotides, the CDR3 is TGTGCCAGCAGCCACGGTCGATCAGAGACCCAGTACTTC. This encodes CASSHGRSETQYF.

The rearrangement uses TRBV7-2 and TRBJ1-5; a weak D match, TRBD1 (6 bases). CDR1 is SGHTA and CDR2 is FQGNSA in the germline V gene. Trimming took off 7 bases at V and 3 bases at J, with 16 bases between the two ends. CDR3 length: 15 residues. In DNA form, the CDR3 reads TGTGCCAGCAAATCTGGAGGGGGGTACAATCAGCCCCAGCATTTT. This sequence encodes CASKSGGGYNQPQHF.

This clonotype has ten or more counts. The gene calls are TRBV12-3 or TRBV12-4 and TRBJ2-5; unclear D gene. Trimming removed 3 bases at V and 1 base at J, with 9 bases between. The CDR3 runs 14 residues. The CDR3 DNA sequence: TGTGCCAGCAGTTTGGGCAGTATCCAAGAGACCCAGTACTTC. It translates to CASSLGSIQETQYF.

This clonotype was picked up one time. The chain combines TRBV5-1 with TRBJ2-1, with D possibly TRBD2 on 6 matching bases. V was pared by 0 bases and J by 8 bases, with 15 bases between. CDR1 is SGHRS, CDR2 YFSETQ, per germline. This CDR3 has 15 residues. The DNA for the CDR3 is TGCGCCAGCAGCTTGGTGCGGGGCGAGATTGATGAGCAGTTCTTC. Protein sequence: CASSLVRGEIDEQFF.

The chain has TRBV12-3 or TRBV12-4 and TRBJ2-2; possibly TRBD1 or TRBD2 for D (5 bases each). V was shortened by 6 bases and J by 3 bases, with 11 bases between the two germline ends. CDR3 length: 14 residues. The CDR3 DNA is TGTGCCAGCAGACCGGGACGGTACACCGGGGAGCTGTTTTTT. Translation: CASRPGRYTGELFF.

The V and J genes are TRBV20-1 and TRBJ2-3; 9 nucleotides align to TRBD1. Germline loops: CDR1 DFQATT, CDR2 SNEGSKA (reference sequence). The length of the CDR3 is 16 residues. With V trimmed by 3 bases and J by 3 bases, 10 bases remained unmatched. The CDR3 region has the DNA TGCAGTGCTAGTCCCGGGACAGGGCTCGGAACAGATACGCAGTATTTT. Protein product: CSASPGTGLGTDTQYF.

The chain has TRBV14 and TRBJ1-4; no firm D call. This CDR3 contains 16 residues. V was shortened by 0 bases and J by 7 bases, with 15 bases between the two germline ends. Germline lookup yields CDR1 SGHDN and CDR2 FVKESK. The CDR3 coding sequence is TGTGCCAGCAGCCAAGATCAAGGTGCCAGGTTTGAAAAACTGTTTTTT. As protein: CASSQDQGARFEKLFF.

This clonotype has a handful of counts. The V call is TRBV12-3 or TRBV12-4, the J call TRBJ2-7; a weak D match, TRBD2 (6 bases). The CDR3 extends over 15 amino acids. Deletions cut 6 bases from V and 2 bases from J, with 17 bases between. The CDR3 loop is CASSSFGGVAYEQYF. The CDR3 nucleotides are TGTGCCAGCAGCTCTTTCGGCGGGGTGGCCTACGAGCAGTACTTC.

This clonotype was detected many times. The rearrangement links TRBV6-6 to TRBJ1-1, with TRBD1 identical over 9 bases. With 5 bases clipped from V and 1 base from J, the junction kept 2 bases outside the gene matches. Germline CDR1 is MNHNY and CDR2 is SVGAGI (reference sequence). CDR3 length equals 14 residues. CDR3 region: CASSTQGANTEAFF. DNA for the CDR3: TGTGCCAGCAGTACACAGGGGGCGAACACTGAAGCTTTCTTT.

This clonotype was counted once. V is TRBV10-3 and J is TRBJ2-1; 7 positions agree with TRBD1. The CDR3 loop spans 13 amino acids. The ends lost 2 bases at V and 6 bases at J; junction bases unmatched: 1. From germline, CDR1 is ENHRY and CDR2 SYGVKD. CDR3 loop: CAISENRGNEQFF. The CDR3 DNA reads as TGTGCCATCAGTGAGAACAGGGGCAATGAGCAGTTCTTC.

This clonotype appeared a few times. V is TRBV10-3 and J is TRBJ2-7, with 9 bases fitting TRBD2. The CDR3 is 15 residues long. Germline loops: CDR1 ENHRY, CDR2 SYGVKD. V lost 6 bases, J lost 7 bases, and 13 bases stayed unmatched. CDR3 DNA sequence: TGTGCCATCAGCCAGCGGGGGGCTACGTATCTGGAGCAGTACTTC. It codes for CAISQRGATYLEQYF.

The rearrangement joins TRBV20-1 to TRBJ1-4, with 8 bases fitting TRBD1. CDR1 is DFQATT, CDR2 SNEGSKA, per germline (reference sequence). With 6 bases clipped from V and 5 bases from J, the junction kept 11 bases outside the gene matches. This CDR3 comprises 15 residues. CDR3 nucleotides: TGCAGTGCGAGCGGAAGACAGGGGAACAATGAAAAACTGTTTTTT. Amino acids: CSASGRQGNNEKLFF.